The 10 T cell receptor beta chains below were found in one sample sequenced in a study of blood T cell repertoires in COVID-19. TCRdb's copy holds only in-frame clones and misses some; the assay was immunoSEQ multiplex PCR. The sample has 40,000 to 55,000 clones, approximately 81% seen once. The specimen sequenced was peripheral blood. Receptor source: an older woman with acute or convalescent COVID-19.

The CDR3 region is CATSDLSRTNTGELFF. CDR3 nucleotide sequence: TGTGCCACCAGTGATTTATCCAGGACGAACACCGGGGAGCTGTTTTTT. The genes are TRBV24-1 and TRBJ2-2; no definite D call. CDR1 KGHDR and CDR2 SFDVKD come from the germline V gene. The CDR3 runs to 16 residues. The V gene lost 1 base and the J gene lost 0 bases, with 8 bases spanning the gap.

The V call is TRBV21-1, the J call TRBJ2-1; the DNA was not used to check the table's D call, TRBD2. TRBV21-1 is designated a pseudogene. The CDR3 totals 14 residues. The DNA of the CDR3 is TGTGCCAGCAGCAAAGGCAGACGGGGCAATGAGCAGTTCTTC. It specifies CASSKGRRGNEQFF.

The CDR3 protein is CASSPPSVSDTEAFF. The CDR3 coding sequence is TGTGCCAGCAGCCCCCCTTCTGTATCGGACACTGAAGCTTTCTTT. The chain combines TRBV3-1 (or the pseudogene TRBV3-2) with TRBJ1-1; D gene ambiguous. The CDR3 contains 15 residues. With 4 bases removed from V and 3 bases from J, the gap between germline ends came to 15 bases. In germline, CDR1 is LGHDT, CDR2 YNNKEL (reference sequence).

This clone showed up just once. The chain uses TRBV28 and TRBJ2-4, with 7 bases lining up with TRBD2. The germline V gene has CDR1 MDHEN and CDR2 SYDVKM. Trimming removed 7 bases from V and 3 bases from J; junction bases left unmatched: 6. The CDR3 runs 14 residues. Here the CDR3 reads CASTLADHKNIQYF. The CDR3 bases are TGTGCCAGCACTCTAGCGGACCACAAAAACATTCAGTACTTC.

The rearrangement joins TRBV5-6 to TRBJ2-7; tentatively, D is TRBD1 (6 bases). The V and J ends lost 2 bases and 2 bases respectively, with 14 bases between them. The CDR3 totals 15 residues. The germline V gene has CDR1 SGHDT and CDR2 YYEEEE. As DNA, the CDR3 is TGTGCCAGCAGCTTAACAACAGGGTCCCCCTACGAGCAGTACTTC. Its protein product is CASSLTTGSPYEQYF.

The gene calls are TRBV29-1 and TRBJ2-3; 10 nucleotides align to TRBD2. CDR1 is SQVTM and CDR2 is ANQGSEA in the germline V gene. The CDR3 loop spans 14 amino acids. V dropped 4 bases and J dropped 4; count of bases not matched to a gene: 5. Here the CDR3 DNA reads TGCAGCGTTGGGGAGCGGGAGGGGGCAGATACGCAGTATTTT. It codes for CSVGEREGADTQYF.

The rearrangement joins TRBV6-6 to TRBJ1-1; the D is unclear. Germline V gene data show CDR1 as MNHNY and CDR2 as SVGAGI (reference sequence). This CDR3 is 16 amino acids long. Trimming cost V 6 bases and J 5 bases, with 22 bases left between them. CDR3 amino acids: CASSLKPGAGRTEAFF. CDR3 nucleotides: TGTGCCAGCAGCCTCAAGCCGGGCGCGGGGAGGACTGAAGCTTTCTTT.

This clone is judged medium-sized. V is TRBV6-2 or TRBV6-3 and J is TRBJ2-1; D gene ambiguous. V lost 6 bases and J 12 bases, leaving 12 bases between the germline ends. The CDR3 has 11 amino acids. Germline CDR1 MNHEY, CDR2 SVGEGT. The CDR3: CASSSLTRQFF. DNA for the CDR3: TGTGCCAGCAGCTCTCTAACCCGGCAGTTCTTC.

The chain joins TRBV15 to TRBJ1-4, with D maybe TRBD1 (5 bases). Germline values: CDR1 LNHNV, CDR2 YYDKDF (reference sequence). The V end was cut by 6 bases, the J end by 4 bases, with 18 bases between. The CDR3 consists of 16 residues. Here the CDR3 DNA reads TGTGCCACCAGGCCCCTCGACCCAAGGGGTAATGAAAAACTGTTTTTT. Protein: CATRPLDPRGNEKLFF.

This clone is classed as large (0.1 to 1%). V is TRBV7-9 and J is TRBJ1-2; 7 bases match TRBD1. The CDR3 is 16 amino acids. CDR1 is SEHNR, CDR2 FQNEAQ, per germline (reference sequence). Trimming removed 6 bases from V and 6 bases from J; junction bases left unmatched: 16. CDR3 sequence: CASRPVKDLQGDGYTF. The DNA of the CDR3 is TGTGCCAGCAGGCCCGTTAAGGACCTCCAGGGGGATGGCTACACCTTC.